This entry lists 3 T cell receptor beta chains sequenced from one sample in a study of shared clonotypes between healthy human individuals. Sequenced by immunoSEQ multiplex PCR; TCRdb stores in-frame clones only, minus some. The profile shows about 2.4 million clones, 90% to 95% of them singletons. Input material: naive CD4+ T cells from PBMCs. Subset described: CD45RA+ positively selected. These receptors all come from a man between 18 and 29 years old in good health. Some clones in this sample may be carry-over from other donors' samples.

J is TRBJ2-7 and V is TRBV2; D perhaps matches TRBD2 (5 bases). CDR3 size: 12 residues. V lost 2 bases and J lost 9, with 11 bases in between. Germline V gives CDR1 SNHLY, CDR2 FYNNEI. CDR3 coding DNA: TGTGCCAGCAGTGAAACAGCGGTGGGGCAGTACTTC. Its protein product is CASSETAVGQYF.

The gene calls are TRBV7-9 and TRBJ1-2; D is perhaps TRBD1 (5 bases). The CDR3 loop spans 17 amino acids. V was shortened by 2 bases and J by 7 bases, with 23 bases between the two germline ends. Germline lookup yields CDR1 SEHNR and CDR2 FQNEAQ (reference sequence). The CDR3: CASSLLPGGNRDSGYTF. Written as DNA, the CDR3 is TGTGCCAGCAGCTTACTACCGGGGGGAAATAGGGACTCTGGCTACACCTTC.

The gene calls are TRBV28 and TRBJ2-3, with TRBD2 identical over 10 bases. Germline assignment: CDR1 MDHEN and CDR2 SYDVKM. This CDR3 spans 15 amino acids. V lost 4 bases and J lost 7; bases outside the gene matches: 8. DNA of the CDR3: TGTGCCAGCAGTTCCCAAGCGGGGGGGGACCATACGCAGTATTTT. It is translated as CASSSQAGGDHTQYF.